There are many counts of the clone carrying this TCR beta chain. Its matching antigen is unknown. CDR3 length: 14 amino acids. The V gene end was trimmed by 3 bases and the J gene end by 8 bases; junction bases not matched to a gene: 7. Looked up from germline, CDR1 is LGHNT and CDR2 is FRNRAP. These data are taken from a study of T cells after yellow fever vaccination. General study points: Sorted repertoires could include abundant contaminating clonotypes from bulk cells.

TCRdb recomputed calls from the 5' RACE reads with MiXCR, one row per CDR3 protein. The table lists about 63,000 distinct CDR3 sequences, 6.5% to 9% of them singletons. The chain employs TRBV12-5 and TRBJ2-1; 7 bases match TRBD2. This material consisted of CD8+ T cells sorted from PBMCs, taken 15 days after the yellow fever booster vaccination. This clonotype was sampled from a man aged 25 to 40 who received the YFV17D yellow fever vaccine. Here the CDR3 reads CASGFTAGRDEQFF. CDR3 nucleotide sequence: TGTGCTAGTGGTTTTACGGCGGGGAGGGATGAGCAGTTCTTC.